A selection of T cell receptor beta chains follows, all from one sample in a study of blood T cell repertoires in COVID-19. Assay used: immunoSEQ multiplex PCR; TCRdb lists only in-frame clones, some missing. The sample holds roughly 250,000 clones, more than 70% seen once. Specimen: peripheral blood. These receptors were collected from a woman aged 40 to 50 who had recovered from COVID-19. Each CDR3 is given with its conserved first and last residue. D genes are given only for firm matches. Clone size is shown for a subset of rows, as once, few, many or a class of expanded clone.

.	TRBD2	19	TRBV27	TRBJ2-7	TGTGCCAGCAGTCCTCGGAAACCGGGACTAGCGGGAGTCGGCCACGAGCAGTACTTC	CASSPRKPGLAGVGHEQYF
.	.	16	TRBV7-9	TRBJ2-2	TGTGCCAGCACCACTAACGCGGGGTTGGGCACCGGGGAGCTGTTTTTT	CASTTNAGLGTGELFF
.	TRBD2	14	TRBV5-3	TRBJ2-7	TGTGCCACAAGACTAGCGGGGGACTCCTACGAGCAGTACTTC	CATRLAGDSYEQYF
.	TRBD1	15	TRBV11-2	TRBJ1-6	TGTGCCAGCAGCTGGGACAGCTCCTATAATTCACCCCTCCACTTT	CASSWDSSYNSPLHF
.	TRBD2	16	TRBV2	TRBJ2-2	TGTGCCAGCCGCGACCTAGCGGGAGGGAGAACCGGGGAGCTGTTTTTT	CASRDLAGGRTGELFF
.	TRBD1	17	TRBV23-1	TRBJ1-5	TGCGCCAGCAGTCAAGAGGGACAGGGCATTATCAATCAGCCCCAGCATTTT	CASSQEGQGIINQPQHF
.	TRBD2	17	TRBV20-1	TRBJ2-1	TGCAGTGCTAGTGGGGACGGAGAGACTAGCAAATACAATGAGCAGTTCTTC	CSASGDGETSKYNEQFF
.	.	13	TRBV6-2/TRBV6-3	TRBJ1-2	TGTGCCAGCAGTTATGGCAGGGGCCCGGGCTACACCTTC	CASSYGRGPGYTF
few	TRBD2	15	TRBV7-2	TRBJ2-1	TGTGCCAGCAGCAGGGGACTAGGTCCTAGGGATGAGCAGTTCTTC	CASSRGLGPRDEQFF
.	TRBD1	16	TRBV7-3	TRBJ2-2	TGTGCCAGCAGCTACGCCGGGACAGGGAACACCGGGGAGCTGTTTTTT	CASSYAGTGNTGELFF
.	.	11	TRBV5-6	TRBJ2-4	TGTGCCAGCACCTACTTAAACATTCAGTACTTC	CASTYLNIQYF
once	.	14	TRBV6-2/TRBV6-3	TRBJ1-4	TGTGCCAGCAGCTGGGGACAACCAAATGAAAAACTGTTTTTT	CASSWGQPNEKLFF
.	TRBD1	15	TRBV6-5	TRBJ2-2	TGTGCCAGCAGTACTTCAGGGGGATGGGCCGGGGAGCTGTTTTTT	CASSTSGGWAGELFF
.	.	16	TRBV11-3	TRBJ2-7	TGTGCCAGCAGCTTAGACCGGCAGACCCAGGCTCGGGAGCAGTACTTC	CASSLDRQTQAREQYF
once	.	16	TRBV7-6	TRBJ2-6	TGTGCCAGCAGCTATGGGGGGGCCCCTGGGGCCAACGTCCTGACTTTC	CASSYGGAPGANVLTF